This TCR beta chain originates from a study of T cell responses to AZD1222 COVID-19 vaccine. Study results and caveats: Repertoires were obtained only post-peak T cell response. Just 6 or 7 AZD1222 recipients were seropositive at baseline. Along spike, vaccine-associated CD4 TCRs were found throughout, with dominance at 160-218 and 743-854.

Only one count was recorded for this clone. Its specificity is not known. The CDR3 runs 15 residues. Trimming shortened V by 5 bases and J by 1 base, and 14 bases separated the two germline ends. Germline loops: CDR1 SSHAT, CDR2 FNYEAQ (reference sequence). Libraries were prepared by immunoSEQ multiplex PCR; TCRdb keeps only in-frame clonotypes and omits some of them. The sample lists some 120,000 clones; approximately 86% were seen once. The sequencing here drew on peripheral blood, taken on day 0 of AZD1222 vaccination. The sequence was collected from an adult in good health. V and J are TRBV7-7 and TRBJ2-5; perhaps TRBD2 as D (7 bases). CDR3 nucleotide sequence: TGTGCCAGCAGCCTGGGGGGGCAGGCCCAAGAGACCCAGTACTTC. Amino acid sequence: CASSLGGQAQETQYF.